The rows below give T cell receptor beta chains drawn from one sample of a study of cytomegalovirus exposure and HLA in healthy donors. Profiled with immunoSEQ multiplex PCR; TCRdb holds only in-frame clones, not every one. Of roughly 160,000 clones in the sample, roughly 80% were seen once. Sequenced: PBMCs. The source of these receptors is a man aged 25 to 40 in good health and CMV-seronegative. The CDR3 runs from the conserved cysteine through the conserved F or W. D genes are given only for firm matches. Clone sizes are given selectively: once, few, many, or a class where the clone is expanded.

v_gene	abundance	j_gene	d_gene	CDR3aa	CDR3nt
TRBV25-1	.	TRBJ2-2	.	CASSELLTRNTGELFF	TGTGCCAGCAGTGAATTGCTCACGAGGAACACCGGGGAGCTGTTTTTT
TRBV4-1	.	TRBJ2-4	.	CASSQGRIGLAKNIQYF	TGCGCCAGCAGCCAAGGAAGGATCGGACTAGCCAAAAACATTCAGTACTTC
TRBV7-8	once	TRBJ2-7	TRBD1	CASSPSGTGTYEQYF	TGTGCCAGCAGCCCGAGTGGGACAGGGACCTACGAGCAGTACTTC
TRBV18	.	TRBJ2-2	.	CASSPVSQASLNTGELFF	TGTGCCAGCTCACCAGTTTCGCAGGCTAGCTTGAACACCGGGGAGCTGTTTTTT
TRBV30	.	TRBJ1-1	TRBD1	CAWRGPRQGLGTEAFF	TGTGCCTGGAGGGGTCCTAGACAGGGTCTAGGAACTGAAGCTTTCTTT
TRBV6-5	.	TRBJ2-1	.	CASSYSIPSTEQFF	TGTGCCAGCAGTTACTCGATTCCCAGTACTGAGCAGTTCTTC
TRBV2	once	TRBJ2-3	.	CASRGDFGDTQYF	TGTGCCAGCAGAGGGGACTTTGGAGATACGCAGTATTTT
TRBV19	.	TRBJ1-5	.	CASSIGDSSNQPQHF	TGTGCCAGTAGTATAGGAGACAGTAGCAATCAGCCCCAGCATTTT
TRBV6-1	.	TRBJ2-1	.	CASSTTGIQGQFF	TGTGCCAGCAGTACAACGGGGATACAGGGTCAGTTCTTC
TRBV15	.	TRBJ2-1	.	CATSSFWAKKAYNEQFF	TGTGCCACCAGCAGCTTCTGGGCGAAGAAGGCCTACAATGAGCAGTTCTTC
TRBV4-2	.	TRBJ2-2	TRBD2	CASSPSGLAGGPGTGELFF	TGTGCCAGCAGCCCTTCCGGACTAGCGGGAGGGCCCGGCACCGGGGAGCTGTTTTTT
TRBV6-1	.	TRBJ2-3	.	CASSEWSRAPSTDTQYF	TGTGCCAGCAGTGAATGGTCGCGGGCACCTAGCACAGATACGCAGTATTTT
TRBV27	few	TRBJ1-5	TRBD1	CARRGQGNQPQHF	TGTGCCAGGAGGGGACAGGGTAATCAGCCCCAGCATTTT
TRBV7-8	.	TRBJ2-7	.	CASSRALFMAGKSYEQYF	TGTGCCAGCAGCCGCGCCCTGTTTATGGCAGGGAAGAGCTACGAGCAGTACTTC
TRBV7-6	.	TRBJ2-1	TRBD2	CASSITGTSGSSEQFF	TGTGCCAGCAGCATCACCGGGACTAGCGGGAGTTCCGAGCAGTTCTTC
TRBV7-9	.	TRBJ2-1	.	CASMRGGEVDEQFF	TGTGCCAGCATGCGGGGCGGGGAGGTGGATGAGCAGTTCTTC
TRBV5-1	.	TRBJ2-3	TRBD2	CASSLGRRGGTDTQYF	TGCGCCAGCAGCCTCGGGAGGCGGGGAGGCACAGATACGCAGTATTTT